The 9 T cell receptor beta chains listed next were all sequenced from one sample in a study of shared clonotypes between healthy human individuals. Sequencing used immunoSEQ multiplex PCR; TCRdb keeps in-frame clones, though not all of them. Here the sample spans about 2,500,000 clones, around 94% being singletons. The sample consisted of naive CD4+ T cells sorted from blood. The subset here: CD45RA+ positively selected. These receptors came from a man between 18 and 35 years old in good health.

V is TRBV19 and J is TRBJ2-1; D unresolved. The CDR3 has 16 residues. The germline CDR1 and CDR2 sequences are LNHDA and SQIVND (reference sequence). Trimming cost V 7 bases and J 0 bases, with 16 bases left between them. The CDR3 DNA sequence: TGTGCCAGTAAGGCCCGACGGCCCAGCTCCTACAATGAGCAGTTCTTC. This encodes CASKARRPSSYNEQFF.

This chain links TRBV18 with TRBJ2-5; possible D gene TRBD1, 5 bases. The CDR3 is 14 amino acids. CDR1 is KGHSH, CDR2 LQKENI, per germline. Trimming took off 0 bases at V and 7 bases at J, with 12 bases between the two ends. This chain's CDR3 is CASSPPADKGTQYF. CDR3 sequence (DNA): TGTGCCAGCTCACCACCGGCGGACAAGGGGACCCAGTACTTC.

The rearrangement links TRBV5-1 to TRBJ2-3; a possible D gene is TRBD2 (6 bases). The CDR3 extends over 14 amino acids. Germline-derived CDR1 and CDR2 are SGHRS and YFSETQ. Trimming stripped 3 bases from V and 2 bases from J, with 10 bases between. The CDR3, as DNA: TGCGCCAGCAGCTCCACGGGAGACACAGATACGCAGTATTTT. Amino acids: CASSSTGDTDTQYF. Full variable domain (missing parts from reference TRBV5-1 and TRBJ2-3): KAGVTQTPRYLIKTRGQQVTLSCSPISGHRSVSWYQQTPGQGLQFLFEYFSETQRNKGNFPGRFSGRQFSNSRSEMNVSTLELGDSALYLCASSSTGDTDTQYFGPGTRLTVL.

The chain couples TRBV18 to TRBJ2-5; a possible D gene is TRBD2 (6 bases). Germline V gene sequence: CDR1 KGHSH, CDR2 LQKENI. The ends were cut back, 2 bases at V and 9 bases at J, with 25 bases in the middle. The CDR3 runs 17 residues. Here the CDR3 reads CASSPSTPGTGGGAQYF. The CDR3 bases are TGTGCCAGCTCACCATCAACGCCGGGGACCGGGGGTGGGGCCCAGTACTTC.

CDR3 loop: CATGVGTAGNTIYF. Here the CDR3 DNA reads TGTGCCACCGGGGTCGGGACAGCTGGAAACACCATATATTTT. This chain joins TRBV15 and TRBJ1-3; 7 nucleotides line up with TRBD1. Trimming cost V 8 bases and J 2 bases; bases outside gene matches: 6. CDR1 is LNHNV, CDR2 YYDKDF, per germline (reference sequence). This CDR3 contains 14 residues.

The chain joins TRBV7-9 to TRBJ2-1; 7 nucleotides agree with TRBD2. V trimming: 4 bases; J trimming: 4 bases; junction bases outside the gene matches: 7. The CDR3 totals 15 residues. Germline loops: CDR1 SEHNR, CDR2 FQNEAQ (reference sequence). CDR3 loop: CASSSAGEGYNEQFF. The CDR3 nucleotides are TGTGCCAGCAGCTCGGCCGGGGAGGGATACAATGAGCAGTTCTTC.

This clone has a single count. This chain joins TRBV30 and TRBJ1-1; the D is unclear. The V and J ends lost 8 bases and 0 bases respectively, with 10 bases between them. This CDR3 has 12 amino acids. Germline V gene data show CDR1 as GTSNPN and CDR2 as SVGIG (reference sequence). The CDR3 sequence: CAGLRVNTEAFF. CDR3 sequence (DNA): TGTGCCGGTCTTAGGGTGAACACTGAAGCTTTCTTT. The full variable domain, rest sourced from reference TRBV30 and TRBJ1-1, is SQTIHQWPATLVQPVGSPLSLECTVEGTSNPNLYWYRQAAGRGLQLLFYSVGIGQISSEVPQNLSASRPQDRQFILSSKKLLLSDSGFYLCAGLRVNTEAFFGQGTRLTVV.

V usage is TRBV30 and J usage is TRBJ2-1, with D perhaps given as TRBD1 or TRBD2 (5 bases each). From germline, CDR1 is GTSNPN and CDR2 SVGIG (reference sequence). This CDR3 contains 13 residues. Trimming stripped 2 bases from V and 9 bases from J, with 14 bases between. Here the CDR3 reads CAWSTGAVGEQFF. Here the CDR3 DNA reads TGTGCCTGGAGTACCGGGGCAGTCGGTGAGCAGTTCTTC.

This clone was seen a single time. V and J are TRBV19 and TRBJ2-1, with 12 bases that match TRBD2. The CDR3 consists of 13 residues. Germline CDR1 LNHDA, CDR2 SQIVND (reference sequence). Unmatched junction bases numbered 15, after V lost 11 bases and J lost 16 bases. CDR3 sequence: CAAGELAGGRVFF. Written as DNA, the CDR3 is TGTGCCGCTGGGGAGCTAGCGGGAGGGCGGGTATTCTTC. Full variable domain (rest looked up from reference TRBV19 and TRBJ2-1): DGGITQSPKYLFRKEGQNVTLSCEQNLNHDAMYWYRQDPGQGLRLIYYSQIVNDFQKGDIAEGYSVSREKKESFPLTVTSAQKNPTAFYLCAAGELAGGRVFFGPGTRLTVL.